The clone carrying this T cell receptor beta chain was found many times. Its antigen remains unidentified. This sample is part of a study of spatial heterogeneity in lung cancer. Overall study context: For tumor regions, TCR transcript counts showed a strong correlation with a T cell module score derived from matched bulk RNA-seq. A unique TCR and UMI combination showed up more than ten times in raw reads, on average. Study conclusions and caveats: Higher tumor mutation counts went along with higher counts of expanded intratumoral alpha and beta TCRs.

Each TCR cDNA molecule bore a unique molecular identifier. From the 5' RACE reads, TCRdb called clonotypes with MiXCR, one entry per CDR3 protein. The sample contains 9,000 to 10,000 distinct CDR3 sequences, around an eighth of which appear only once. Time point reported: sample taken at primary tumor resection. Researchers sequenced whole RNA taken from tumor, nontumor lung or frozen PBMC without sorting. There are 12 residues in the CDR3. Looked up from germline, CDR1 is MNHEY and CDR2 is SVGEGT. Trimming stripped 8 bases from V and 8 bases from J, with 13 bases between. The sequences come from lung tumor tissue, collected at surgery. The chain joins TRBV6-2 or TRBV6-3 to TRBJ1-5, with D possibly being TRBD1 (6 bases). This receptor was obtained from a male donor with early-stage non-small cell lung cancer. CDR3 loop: CASRGGPEPQHF. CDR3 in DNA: TGTGCCAGCCGCGGGGGGCCCGAGCCCCAGCATTTT.